This TCR beta chain appears in the sequencing data of a study of cytomegalovirus exposure and HLA in healthy donors. Study conclusions and caveats: Altogether, about 160 TCR beta chains were recorded as cytomegalovirus-associated. In an earlier analysis, in 620 or so donors, most V segments appeared productive either ~87% or ~30% of the time. It was confirmed in vitro that a few of the CMV-associated chains were specific for CMV antigens.

This clone has only a few counts. Antigen: not known. The PCR contained 60 Vbeta and 13 Jbeta primers. Sequencing used immunoSEQ multiplex PCR; TCRdb keeps in-frame clones, though not all of them. The table lists some 91,000 clones, approximately 78% of them singletons. V was clipped by 0 bases and J by 1 base; unmatched bases: 10. The CDR3 extends over 20 amino acids. Germline V gene sequence: CDR1 LGHNA, CDR2 YSLEER. This chain connects TRBV4-3 to TRBJ2-6, with 9 bases matching TRBD2. The sequence was collected from a woman aged 60-75 years in good health and CMV-seronegative. Source material: PBMCs. CDR3 in DNA: TGCGCCAGCAGCCAAGATGAGGCGGGGGGGCCCCATTCTGGGGCCAACGTCCTGACTTTC. Translated, it gives CASSQDEAGGPHSGANVLTF.